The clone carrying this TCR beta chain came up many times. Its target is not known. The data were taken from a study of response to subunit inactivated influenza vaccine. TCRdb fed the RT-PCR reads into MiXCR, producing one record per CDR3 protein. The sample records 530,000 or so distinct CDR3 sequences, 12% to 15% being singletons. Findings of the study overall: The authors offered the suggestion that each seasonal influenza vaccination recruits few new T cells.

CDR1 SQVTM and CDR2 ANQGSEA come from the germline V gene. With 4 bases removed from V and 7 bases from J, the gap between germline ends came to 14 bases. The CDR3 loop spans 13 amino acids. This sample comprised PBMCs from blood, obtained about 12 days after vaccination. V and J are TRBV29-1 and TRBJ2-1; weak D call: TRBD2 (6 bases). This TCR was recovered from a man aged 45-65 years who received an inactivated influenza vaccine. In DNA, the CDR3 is TGCAGCGTTGTCTTCCTAGCGACGAATGAGCAGTTCTTC. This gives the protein CSVVFLATNEQFF.